These T cell receptor beta chains were read from a single sample in a study of Ad26.COV2.S vaccination and SARS-CoV-2 variants. Clones were read by immunoSEQ multiplex PCR, and TCRdb kept only the in-frame ones, dropping some. The profile covers around 250,000 clones, with roughly 89% appearing a single time and less than 3% taken by the ten largest. Sequences were derived from peripheral blood, sampled in a trial of Ad26.COV2.S vaccine versus placebo. The source is a person between 18 and 65 years old who received the Ad26.COV2.S COVID-19 vaccine or a placebo. The CDR3 runs from the conserved cysteine through the conserved F or W. Fields, in order: D gene, J gene, clone size, V gene, CDR3 DNA, CDR3 protein. D genes are given only for firm matches. Rows may omit the clone size; those that give it use once, few, many or a size class.

TRBD1 TRBJ2-2 NA TRBV5-6 TGTGCCAGCAGCTTGGACAGGGGTGGGTCCGGGGAGCTGTTTTTT CASSLDRGGSGELFF
NA TRBJ1-2 once TRBV30 TGTGCCTGGAGTGTACTTGGGAGGGGCCTCCGCTACACCTTC CAWSVLGRGLRYTF
NA TRBJ1-6 NA TRBV2 TGTGCCAGCAGTGATTATTCACCCCTCCACTTT CASSDYSPLHF
NA TRBJ1-5 few TRBV7-6 TGTGCCAGCAGCCAGGAGGCAATGGGATGGCCCCAGCATTTT CASSQEAMGWPQHF
TRBD1 TRBJ2-7 once TRBV5-4 TGTGCCAGCAGCTTGGGACAGGGTTTTGCCGAGCAGTACTTC CASSLGQGFAEQYF
NA TRBJ2-1 NA TRBV14 TGTGCCAGCAGCCCCTTGGGATTGAATGAGCAGTTCTTC CASSPLGLNEQFF
NA TRBJ2-1 NA TRBV19 TGTGCCACCGCGTTAGCCTACAATGAGCAGTTCTTC CATALAYNEQFF
NA TRBJ2-7 NA TRBV6-5 TGTGCCAGTCGGCCAAACGAGGGATACGAGCAGTACTTC CASRPNEGYEQYF
NA TRBJ2-3 NA TRBV2 TGTGCCAGCAATCGGGTGCCGACAGATACGCAGTATTTT CASNRVPTDTQYF
NA TRBJ2-2 NA TRBV18 TGTGCCAGCTCACAGCAAACGAACACCGGGGAGCTGTTTTTT CASSQQTNTGELFF
TRBD1 TRBJ1-6 NA TRBV30 TGTGCCTGGAGTATACAGGGGAACTACTCACCCCTCCACTTT CAWSIQGNYSPLHF
TRBD2 TRBJ2-5 NA TRBV3-1/TRBV3-2 TGTGCCAGCAGCCAAGACCCAAGGGAAGCGGGGAACCAAGAGACCCAGTACTTC CASSQDPREAGNQETQYF
NA TRBJ1-2 NA TRBV19 TGTGCCAGTAGTATCGACACTAACTATGGCTACACCTTC CASSIDTNYGYTF
TRBD1 TRBJ1-2 NA TRBV7-9 TGTGCCAGCAGCGTCTGGGACAGGGGAGTGGGTGGCTACACCTTC CASSVWDRGVGGYTF
NA TRBJ2-2 NA TRBV12-3/TRBV12-4 TGTGCCAGACAGGACGGATACACCGGGGAGCTGTTTTTT CARQDGYTGELFF
NA TRBJ2-2 NA TRBV9 TGTGCCAGCAGCGTGAGGGTGCTATCCGGGGAGCTGTTTTTT CASSVRVLSGELFF
TRBD2 TRBJ2-5 NA TRBV24-1 TGTGCCACCAGTGAACCGGGACTAGCGGGAGTGGAGACCCAGTACTTC CATSEPGLAGVETQYF
TRBD1 TRBJ1-2 NA TRBV18 TGTGCCAGCTCACCGGACAGGGCCCACTATGGCTACACCTTC CASSPDRAHYGYTF